This T cell receptor (beta chain) stems from a study of regulatory T cells in long-lasting Graves disease. According to the study, TCR beta libraries were built with iRepertoire HTBI primers and CDR3-region Arm-PCR. Each CDR3 protein gets one entry after TCRdb re-called the multiplex PCR reads with MiXCR. Of 550,000 to 700,000 distinct CDR3 sequences listed, more than 15% were seen once; the top ten hold 12%. Time point defined: newly diagnosed GD, antithyroid drugs for less than 3 months. PBMC-derived RNA was used for the TCR library. This clonotype has at least ten counts. These same records also appear under a second study, on T cells in Graves' hyperthyroidism and ophthalmopathy.

Sample: peripheral blood mononuclear cells (PBMCs), taken at new diagnosis, from a patient treated with antithyroid drugs. This receptor was obtained from a man between 18 and 35 years old with Graves disease.

The CDR3 DNA is TGCAGTCTCCCGGACAGGGGCGGCTACACCTTC. It specifies CSLPDRGGYTF. V gene TRBV20-1 combines with J gene TRBJ1-2, with 9 nucleotides matching TRBD1. Germline loops: CDR1 DFQATT, CDR2 SNEGSKA (reference sequence). The ends lost 8 bases at V and 8 bases at J; junction bases unmatched: 6. The CDR3 extends over 11 amino acids.